This paragraph covers one T cell receptor (beta chain) sequence. The antigen is undetermined. The data derive from a study of cytomegalovirus exposure and HLA in healthy donors. Study findings and constraints: With DRB1 most and HLA-C fewest, TCR association rates differed between HLA loci in a later analysis.

The study ran its PCR with 60 Vbeta and 13 Jbeta primers. The method was immunoSEQ multiplex PCR; TCRdb's version includes in-frame clones alone and lacks a portion of them. The table records roughly 170,000 clones, 80% to 85% of them present only once. This CDR3 is built from 17 residues. Sequenced material: PBMCs. This clonotype was sampled from a man aged 45-65 years in good health and CMV-seronegative. The chain is built from TRBV21-1 and TRBJ2-2; TRBD2 reflects the table's D call only, with no check against the DNA. TRBV21-1 is a documented pseudogene. Here the CDR3 DNA reads TGTGCCAGCAGCAAGTGGCTAGCGGGGTGGTACACCGGGGAGCTGTTTTTT. Residues: CASSKWLAGWYTGELFF.